The sequence of this T cell receptor (beta chain) was determined in a study of shared T cell receptors in the human thymus. From germline, CDR1 is MDHEN and CDR2 SYDVKM. The CDR3 runs 14 residues. V was pared by 6 bases and J by 4 bases, with 5 bases of the junction left unmatched. This clone showed up just a few times. TCRdb's table, derived via immunoSEQ multiplex PCR, lists solely in-frame clones and lacks some. Of about 500,000 clones listed, 78% are singletons. These data also featured in a second study, about human thymus T cells.

The V call is TRBV28, the J call TRBJ2-1, with TRBD2 matching over 8 bases. Sequencing was performed on thymocytes. The origin of this receptor is a boy in the first two years of life with a congenital heart defect. CDR3: CASSLAGKYNEQFF. The DNA for the CDR3 is TGTGCCAGCAGCTTAGCGGGAAAATACAATGAGCAGTTCTTC.